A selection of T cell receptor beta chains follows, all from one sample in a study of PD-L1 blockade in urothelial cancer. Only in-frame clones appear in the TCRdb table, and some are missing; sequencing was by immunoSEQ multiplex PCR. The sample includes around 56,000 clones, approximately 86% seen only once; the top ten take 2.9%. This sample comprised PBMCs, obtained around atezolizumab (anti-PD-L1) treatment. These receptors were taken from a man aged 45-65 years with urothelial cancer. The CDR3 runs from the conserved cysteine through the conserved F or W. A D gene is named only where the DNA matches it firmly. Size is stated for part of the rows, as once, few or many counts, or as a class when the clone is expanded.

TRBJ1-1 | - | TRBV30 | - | CAWAGIVNTEAFF | TGTGCCTGGGCAGGGATTGTGAACACTGAAGCTTTCTTT
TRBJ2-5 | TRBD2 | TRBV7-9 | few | CASSLAGGYQETQYF | TGTGCCAGCAGCTTAGCGGGAGGGTACCAAGAGACCCAGTACTTC
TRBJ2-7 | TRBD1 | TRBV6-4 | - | CAIPLDRGIEGQYF | TGTGCCATACCCCTAGACAGGGGCATCGAGGGGCAGTACTTC
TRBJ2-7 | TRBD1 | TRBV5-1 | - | CASSLGVGGQGGGEQYF | TGCGCCAGCAGCTTGGGGGTTGGGGGACAGGGAGGAGGAGAGCAGTACTTC
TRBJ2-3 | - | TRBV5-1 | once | CASSHQGGGSSTDTQYF | TGCGCCAGCAGCCACCAGGGGGGCGGCTCTAGCACAGATACGCAGTATTTT
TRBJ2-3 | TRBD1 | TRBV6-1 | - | CASTRQGSDTQYF | TGTGCCAGCACCCGACAGGGTTCAGATACGCAGTATTTT
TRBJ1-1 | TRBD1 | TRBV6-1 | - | CASSVGRGRGVNTEAFF | TGTGCCAGCAGTGTGGGCAGGGGGCGAGGTGTTAACACTGAAGCTTTCTTT
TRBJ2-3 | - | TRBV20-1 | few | CSAQGPYTQYF | TGCAGTGCTCAGGGCCCTTATACGCAGTATTTT
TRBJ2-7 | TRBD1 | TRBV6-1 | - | CASSDRSRQGAPYEQYF | TGTGCCAGCAGTGATCGATCCAGGCAGGGGGCCCCCTACGAGCAGTACTTC
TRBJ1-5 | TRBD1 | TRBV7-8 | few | CASSSRGFQPQHF | TGTGCCAGCAGCTCCAGGGGGTTTCAGCCCCAGCATTTT
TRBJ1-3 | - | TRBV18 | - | CASSPSTGPGNTIYF | TGTGCCAGCTCACCTTCAACAGGCCCTGGAAACACCATATATTTT
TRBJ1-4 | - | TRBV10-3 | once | CAISEGQSNEKLFF | TGTGCCATCAGTGAGGGACAGTCTAATGAAAAACTGTTTTTT
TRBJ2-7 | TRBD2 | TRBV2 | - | CASRGRAGDREQYF | TGTGCCAGCAGAGGAAGAGCGGGAGACAGGGAGCAGTACTTC
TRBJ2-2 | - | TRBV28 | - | CASRKPNTGELFF | TGTGCCAGCAGGAAGCCGAACACCGGGGAGCTGTTTTTT
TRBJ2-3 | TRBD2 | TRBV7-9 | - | CASSLVRERGGTDTQYF | TGTGCCAGCAGCTTAGTCCGGGAGCGGGGGGGGACAGATACGCAGTATTTT
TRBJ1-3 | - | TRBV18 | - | CASSPNGQRGNTIYF | TGTGCCAGCTCACCAAATGGACAGAGAGGAAACACCATATATTTT
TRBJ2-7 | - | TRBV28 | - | CASSSPSQGLYEQYF | TGTGCCAGCAGTTCTCCTTCTCAGGGGCTCTACGAGCAGTACTTC
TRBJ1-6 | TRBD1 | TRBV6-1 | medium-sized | CASTTAGTGSSPLHF | TGTGCCAGCACCACTGCCGGGACAGGGAGTTCACCCCTCCACTTT
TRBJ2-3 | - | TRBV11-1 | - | CASSPEADTQYF | TGTGCCAGCAGCCCGGAGGCAGATACGCAGTATTTT
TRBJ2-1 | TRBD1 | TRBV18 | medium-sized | CASSGTGYYNEQFF | TGTGCCAGCTCAGGGACAGGGTACTACAATGAGCAGTTCTTC
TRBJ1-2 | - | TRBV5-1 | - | CASSHGGANYGYTF | TGCGCCAGCAGCCACGGGGGGGCTAACTATGGCTACACCTTC
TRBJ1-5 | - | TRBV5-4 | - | CASSLGGGNQPQHF | TGTGCCAGCAGCTTGGGGGGGGGTAATCAGCCCCAGCATTTT
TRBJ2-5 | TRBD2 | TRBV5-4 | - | CASSPGLAGAETQYF | TGTGCCAGCAGCCCGGGACTAGCGGGAGCAGAGACCCAGTACTTC
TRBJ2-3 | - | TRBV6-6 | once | CASSAVEDTQYF | TGTGCCAGCAGTGCCGTAGAAGATACGCAGTATTTT
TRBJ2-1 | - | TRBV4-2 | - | CASSLSLENEQFF | TGTGCCAGCAGCCTTTCACTAGAGAATGAGCAGTTCTTC
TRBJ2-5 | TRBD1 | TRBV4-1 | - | CASSQDRTGGKETQYF | TGCGCCAGCAGCCAAGATAGGACAGGGGGGAAAGAGACCCAGTACTTC
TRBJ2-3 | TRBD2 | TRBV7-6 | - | CASSLAREGYTDTQYF | TGTGCCAGCAGCTTAGCGAGGGAGGGATATACAGATACGCAGTATTTT
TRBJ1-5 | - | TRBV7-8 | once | CASSYRSPNSNQPQHF | TGTGCCAGCAGCTACCGAAGCCCTAATAGCAATCAGCCCCAGCATTTT
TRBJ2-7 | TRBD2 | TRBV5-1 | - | CASSLAPSGMTGEQYF | TGCGCCAGCAGCTTGGCCCCTAGCGGGATGACGGGAGAGCAGTACTTC
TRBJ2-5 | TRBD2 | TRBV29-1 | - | CSSDGWGGETQYF | TGCAGCTCTGACGGGTGGGGGGGAGAGACCCAGTACTTC
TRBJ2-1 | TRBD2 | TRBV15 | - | CATSRELAGFYNEQFF | TGTGCCACCAGCAGAGAACTAGCGGGATTCTACAATGAGCAGTTCTTC
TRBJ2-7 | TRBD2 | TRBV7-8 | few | CASSDGRAASEQYF | TGTGCCAGCAGCGACGGGAGGGCCGCTTCCGAGCAGTACTTC
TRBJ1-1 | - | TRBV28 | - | CASRLLGNRNTEAFF | TGTGCCAGCAGGCTACTGGGCAACAGGAACACTGAAGCTTTCTTT
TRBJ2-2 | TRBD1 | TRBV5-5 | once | CASSPRQGAGTGELFF | TGTGCCAGCAGCCCTAGACAGGGGGCGGGCACCGGGGAGCTGTTTTTT
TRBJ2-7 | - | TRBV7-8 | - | CASSDPRGEQYF | TGTGCCAGCAGCGACCCTAGGGGCGAGCAGTACTTC
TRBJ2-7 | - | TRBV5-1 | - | CASSLVVAPYEQYF | TGCGCCAGCAGCTTGGTAGTAGCCCCCTACGAGCAGTACTTC
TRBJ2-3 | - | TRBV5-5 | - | CASSLAPYTDTQYF | TGTGCCAGCAGCTTGGCCCCTTACACAGATACGCAGTATTTT
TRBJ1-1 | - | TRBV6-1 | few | CASSVVGVTEAFF | TGTGCCAGCAGTGTCGTAGGGGTTACTGAAGCTTTCTTT
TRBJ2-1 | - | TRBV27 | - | CASSSQSQGRGFF | TGTGCCAGCAGTTCCCAAAGCCAGGGGAGGGGATTCTTC
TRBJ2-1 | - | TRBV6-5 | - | CASSYSTEQFF | TGTGCCAGCAGTTACTCGACAGAGCAGTTCTTC
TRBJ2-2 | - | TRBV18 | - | CASSPVAGNTGELFF | TGTGCCAGCTCACCTGTGGCGGGAAACACCGGGGAGCTGTTTTTT
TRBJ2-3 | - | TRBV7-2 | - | CASSLGGGATDTQYF | TGTGCCAGCAGCTTAGGGGGCGGAGCCACAGATACGCAGTATTTT
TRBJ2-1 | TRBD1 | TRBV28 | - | CASSTTGTGRSNEQFF | TGTGCCAGCAGCACCACCGGGACAGGTCGAAGCAATGAGCAGTTCTTC
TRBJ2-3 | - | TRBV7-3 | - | CASSLGQGSSTDTQYF | TGTGCCAGCAGCTTAGGGCAGGGATCTAGCACAGATACGCAGTATTTT
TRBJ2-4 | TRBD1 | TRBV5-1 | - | CASSLWDRSFSLAKNIQYF | TGCGCCAGCAGCTTGTGGGACAGGTCCTTCAGCCTAGCCAAAAACATTCAGTACTTC
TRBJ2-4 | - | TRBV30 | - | CAWADVADIQYF | TGTGCCTGGGCCGATGTTGCGGACATTCAGTACTTC
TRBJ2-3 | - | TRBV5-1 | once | CASRPSSTDTQYF | TGCGCCAGCAGACCTAGTAGTACAGATACGCAGTATTTT
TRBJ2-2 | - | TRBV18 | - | CASSPGTPPGELFF | TGTGCCAGCTCGCCCGGGACTCCCCCCGGGGAGCTGTTTTTT